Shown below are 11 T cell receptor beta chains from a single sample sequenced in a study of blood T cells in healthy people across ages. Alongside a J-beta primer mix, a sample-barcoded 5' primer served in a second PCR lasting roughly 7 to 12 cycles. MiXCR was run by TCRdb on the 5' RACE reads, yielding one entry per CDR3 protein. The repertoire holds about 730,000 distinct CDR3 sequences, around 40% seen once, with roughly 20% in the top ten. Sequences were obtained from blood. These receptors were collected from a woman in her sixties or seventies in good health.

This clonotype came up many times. CDR3 DNA sequence: TGTGCCAGCAGCGTAGACGTCAGGCAAGAGACCCAGTACTTC. Its translation is CASSVDVRQETQYF. The genes are TRBV9 and TRBJ2-5; D uncertain. From germline, CDR1 is SGDLS and CDR2 YYNGEE. The CDR3 is 14 residues long. V lost 0 bases and J 2 bases, leaving 8 bases between the germline ends.

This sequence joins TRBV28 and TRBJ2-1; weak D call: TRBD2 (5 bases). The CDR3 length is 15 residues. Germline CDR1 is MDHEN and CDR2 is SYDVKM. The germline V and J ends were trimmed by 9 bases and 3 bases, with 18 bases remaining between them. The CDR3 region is CARTTAGSGYNEQFF. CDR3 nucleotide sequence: TGTGCCAGGACCACCGCGGGTTCGGGCTACAATGAGCAGTTCTTC. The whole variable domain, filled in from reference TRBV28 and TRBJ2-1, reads DVKVTQSSRYLVKRTGEKVFLECVQDMDHENMFWYRQDPGLGLRLIYFSYDVKMKEKGDIPEGYSVSREKKERFSLILESASTNQTSMYLCARTTAGSGYNEQFFGPGTRLTVL.

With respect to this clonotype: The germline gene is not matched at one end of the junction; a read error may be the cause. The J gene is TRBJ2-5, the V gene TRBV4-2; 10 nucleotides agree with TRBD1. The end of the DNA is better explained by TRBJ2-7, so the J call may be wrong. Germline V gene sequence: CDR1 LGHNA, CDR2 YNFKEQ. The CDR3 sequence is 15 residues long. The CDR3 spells CDSSQDRGPSGEQYF. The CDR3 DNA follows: TGTGACAGCAGCCAAGACAGGGGGCCTTCAGGCGAGCAGTACTTC.

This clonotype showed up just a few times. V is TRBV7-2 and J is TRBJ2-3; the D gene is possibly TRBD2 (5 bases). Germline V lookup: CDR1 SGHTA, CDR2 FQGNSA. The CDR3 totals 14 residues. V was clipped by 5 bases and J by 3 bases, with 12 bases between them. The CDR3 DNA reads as TGTGCCAGCAGCCTACCGACGGGGACAGATACGCAGTATTTT. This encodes CASSLPTGTDTQYF.

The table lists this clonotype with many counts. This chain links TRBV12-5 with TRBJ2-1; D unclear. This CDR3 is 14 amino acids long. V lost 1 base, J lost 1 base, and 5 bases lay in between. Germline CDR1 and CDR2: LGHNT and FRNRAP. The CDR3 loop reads CASGLAVSYNEQFF. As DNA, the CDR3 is TGTGCTAGTGGTTTGGCGGTTTCCTACAATGAGCAGTTCTTC.

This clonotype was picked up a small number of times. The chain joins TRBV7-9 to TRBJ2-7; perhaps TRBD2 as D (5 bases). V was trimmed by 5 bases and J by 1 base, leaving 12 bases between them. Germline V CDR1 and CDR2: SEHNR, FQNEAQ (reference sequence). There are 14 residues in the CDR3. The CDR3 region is CASSLPGLSYEQYF. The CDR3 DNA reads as TGTGCCAGCAGCCTCCCGGGATTATCCTACGAGCAGTACTTC.

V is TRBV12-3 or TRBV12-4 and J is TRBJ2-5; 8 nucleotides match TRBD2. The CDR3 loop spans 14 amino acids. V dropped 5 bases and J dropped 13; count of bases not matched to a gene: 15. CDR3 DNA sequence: TGTGCCAGCAGTCCCCGGGATAGCGGGGCCCCCCCGTACTTC. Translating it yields CASSPRDSGAPPYF.

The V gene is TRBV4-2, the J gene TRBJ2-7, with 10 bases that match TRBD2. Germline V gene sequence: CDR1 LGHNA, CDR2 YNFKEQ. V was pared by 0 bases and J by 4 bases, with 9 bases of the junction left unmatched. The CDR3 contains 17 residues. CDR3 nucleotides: TGTGCCAGCAGCCAAGATCGTGGGAGCGGGAGGGTTTACGAGCAGTACTTC. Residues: CASSQDRGSGRVYEQYF.

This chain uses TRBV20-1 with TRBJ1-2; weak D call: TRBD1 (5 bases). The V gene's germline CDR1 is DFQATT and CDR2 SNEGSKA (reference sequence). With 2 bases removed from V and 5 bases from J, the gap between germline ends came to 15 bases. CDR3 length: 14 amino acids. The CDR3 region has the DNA TGCAGTGCTAGATACTCTGCAGGGCTATATGGCTACACCTTC. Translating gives CSARYSAGLYGYTF.

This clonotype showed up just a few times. Written as DNA, the CDR3 is TGCAGCGCGGCTCCAGGGGCGGACGGCTACACCTTC. This codes for CSAAPGADGYTF. V gene TRBV29-1 combines with J gene TRBJ1-2, with D perhaps TRBD1 (6 bases). The V end was cut by 7 bases, the J end by 8 bases, with 17 bases between. Germline lookup yields CDR1 SQVTM and CDR2 ANQGSEA. The CDR3 totals 12 residues.

CDR3 residues: CASSPDARSSPLHF. The DNA for the CDR3 is TGTGCCAGCAGCCCCGACGCGCGGAGTTCACCCCTCCACTTT. The chain has TRBV6-4 and TRBJ1-6, with D unclear. CDR3 length: 14 amino acids. V was pared by 6 bases and J by 9 bases, with 15 bases between. Germline V gene lookup returns CDR1 MRHNA and CDR2 SNTAGT.